Each of the 26 T cell receptor beta chains below was sequenced from the same sample in a study of early T cells in non-severe SARS-CoV-2 infection. TCRdb reprocessed the 5' RACE reads with MiXCR, giving one entry per CDR3 protein. Here the sample spans roughly 40,000 distinct CDR3 sequences, roughly 4.7% being singletons. The source material was whole blood. The origin of the receptors is an adult who was a healthcare worker with PCR-confirmed SARS-CoV-2 infection or an uninfected control (not recorded which).

Relative to its sample, this clonotype is medium-sized (0.01 to 0.1%). The J gene is TRBJ1-4, the V gene TRBV7-2; weak D call: TRBD1 (6 bases). Per the germline V gene, CDR1 is SGHTA and CDR2 is FQGNSA. V was shortened by 3 bases and J by 4 bases, with 9 bases between the two germline ends. The CDR3 sequence is 14 residues long. The CDR3 is CASSFRGSNEKLFF. The DNA of the CDR3 is TGTGCCAGCAGCTTCAGGGGTAGTAATGAAAAACTGTTTTTT.

J is TRBJ2-7 and V is TRBV6-2 or TRBV6-3; D is uncertain. Germline CDR1 and CDR2: MNHEY and SVGEGT. V was pared by 7 bases and J by 3 bases, with 19 bases between. The CDR3 sequence is 15 residues long. The CDR3 nucleotides are TGTGCCAGCACCCTACGGGCGGCAAGCAGCTACGAGCAGTACTTC. It yields the protein CASTLRAASSYEQYF.

The V and J genes are TRBV2 and TRBJ1-3, with D possibly being TRBD1 (5 bases). Trimming removed 6 bases from V and 0 bases from J, with 15 bases in between. CDR1 SNHLY and CDR2 FYNNEI come from the germline V gene. CDR3 size: 16 residues. The CDR3 coding sequence is TGTGCCAGCAGGAGGAAACAGGATCTCTCTGGAAACACCATATATTTT. It yields the protein CASRRKQDLSGNTIYF.

This clonotype has at least ten counts. The genes are TRBV30 and TRBJ1-5, with TRBD1 matching 8 bases. V trimming: 1 base; J trimming: 1 base; junction bases outside the gene matches: 0. The CDR3 has 14 residues. The germline V gene has CDR1 GTSNPN and CDR2 SVGIG (reference sequence). The CDR3 is CAWSGTGSNQPQHF. The DNA for the CDR3 is TGTGCCTGGAGTGGGACAGGGAGCAATCAGCCCCAGCATTTT.

The sample holds many counts of this clonotype. The chain has TRBV7-2 and TRBJ2-6; 12 positions agree with TRBD1. Germline CDR1 reads SGHTA; CDR2 reads FQGNSA. There are 16 residues in the CDR3. The ends lost 7 bases at V and 4 bases at J; junction bases unmatched: 5. CDR3 DNA: TGTGCCAGCACAGGGACAGGGGGCTCCGGGGCCAACGTCCTGACTTTC. Residues: CASTGTGGSGANVLTF.

There are many counts of this clonotype. The chain employs TRBV12-3 or TRBV12-4 and TRBJ2-2; 11 bases line up with TRBD2. The CDR3 has 16 amino acids. V trimming: 3 bases; J trimming: 6 bases; junction bases outside the gene matches: 6. CDR3 region: CASSLGGLADSGELFF. CDR3 coding DNA: TGTGCCAGCAGTTTGGGGGGACTAGCGGACTCCGGGGAGCTGTTTTTT.

At least ten counts were recorded for this clonotype. CDR3 sequence reads: CASRITGRIRTDTQYF. CDR3 nucleotides: TGTGCCAGCAGGATCACAGGGCGAATACGGACAGATACGCAGTATTTT. The chain is built from TRBV12-3 or TRBV12-4 and TRBJ2-3, with D tentatively TRBD1 (6 bases). This CDR3 comprises 16 residues. Trimming pared 6 bases from V and 3 bases from J, leaving 19 bases between.

Only a few counts were recorded for this clonotype. This sequence joins TRBV9 and TRBJ2-5; 7 bases match TRBD2. The V gene's germline CDR1 is SGDLS and CDR2 YYNGEE. The CDR3 runs 16 residues. V dropped 0 bases and J dropped 4; count of bases not matched to a gene: 9. CDR3 residues: CASSVEALAYTETQYF. CDR3 coding DNA: TGTGCCAGCAGCGTAGAGGCACTAGCGTATACAGAGACCCAGTACTTC.

V is TRBV2 and J is TRBJ1-4, with D hard to call. The germline V gene has CDR1 SNHLY and CDR2 FYNNEI. Trimming shortened V by 5 bases and J by 0 bases, and 7 bases separated the two germline ends. The length of the CDR3 is 14 residues. Here the CDR3 DNA reads TGTGCCAGCAGTCTGCTTGCAACTAATGAAAAACTGTTTTTT. Its translation: CASSLLATNEKLFF. Combining the CDR3 with reference TRBV2 and TRBJ1-4 gives the whole variable domain EPEVTQTPSHQVTQMGQEVILRCVPISNHLYFYWYRQILGQKVEFLVSFYNNEISEKSEIFDDQFSVERPDGSNFTLKIRSTKLEDSAMYFCASSLLATNEKLFFGSGTQLSVL.

The gene calls are TRBV18 and TRBJ2-3, with a tentative D call TRBD2 (6 bases). CDR1 KGHSH and CDR2 LQKENI come from the germline V gene. Trimming removed 8 bases from V and 3 bases from J, with 21 bases in between. This CDR3 region has 16 residues. In nucleotides, the CDR3 is TGTGCCAGCGGACTCTGGGGACTCGACAAAACAGATACGCAGTATTTT. As protein: CASGLWGLDKTDTQYF.

This clonotype was observed many times. V gene TRBV4-2 combines with J gene TRBJ2-2, with 9 bases identical to TRBD2. The CDR3 totals 18 residues. CDR1 and CDR2 (germline): LGHNA, YNFKEQ. J lost 6 bases, V lost 0 bases, and 11 bases had no gene match. For the CDR3, the DNA is TGTGCCAGCAGCCAAGATTCGACCTTTAGCGGGAGCGCCGGGGAGCTGTTTTTT. It is translated as CASSQDSTFSGSAGELFF.

Sample share makes this clonotype medium-sized. The CDR3 bases are TGTGCCAGCAGTCCCGGACAGGGGGGATACAATGAGCAGTTCTTC. Translation: CASSPGQGGYNEQFF. The chain uses TRBV6-6 and TRBJ2-1; 10 nucleotides line up with TRBD1. This CDR3 region has 15 residues. In germline, CDR1 is MNHNY, CDR2 SVGAGI (reference sequence). V shed 5 bases and J 4 bases; nucleotides not matched to a gene: 5.

This clonotype was recorded at least ten times. The chain is built from TRBV5-1 and TRBJ2-3; a weak D match, TRBD2 (5 bases). Germline CDR1 SGHRS, CDR2 YFSETQ. The CDR3 has 15 amino acids. The germline V and J ends were trimmed by 5 bases and 4 bases, with 17 bases remaining between them. The CDR3 here is CASSRVGAGSDTQYF. The DNA of the CDR3 is TGCGCCAGCAGTAGGGTGGGAGCAGGTTCAGATACGCAGTATTTT.

This clonotype was counted only a few times. The chain combines TRBV16 with TRBJ2-7; no clear D gene. Germline V gives CDR1 KGHSY, CDR2 FQNENV. Deletions cut 3 bases from V and 2 bases from J, with 11 bases between. The CDR3 sequence is 14 residues long. For the CDR3, the DNA is TGTGCCAGCAGCCATAGGAGTAGAACCTACGAGCAGTACTTC. It yields the protein CASSHRSRTYEQYF. The complete variable domain, with remaining parts taken from reference TRBV16 and TRBJ2-7, reads GEEVAQTPKHLVRGEGQKAKLYCAPIKGHSYVFWYQQVLKNEFKFLISFQNENVFDETGMPKERFSAKCLPNSPCSLEIQATKLEDSAVYFCASSHRSRTYEQYFGPGTRLTVT.

In this sample, this clonotype turned up many times. V gene TRBV11-2 combines with J gene TRBJ2-7, with 9 bases that match TRBD1. This CDR3 comprises 14 residues. Germline-derived CDR1 and CDR2 are SGHAT and FQNNGV. The trim removed 4 bases at V and 4 bases at J, leaving 5 bases unmatched. CDR3 DNA: TGTGCCAGCAGCTCCGGGACAGGGAGATACGAGCAGTACTTC. It is translated as CASSSGTGRYEQYF.

In the case of this clonotype: Compared with germline, one end of the junction differs, possibly owing to a read error. The chain is built from TRBV11-2 and TRBJ2-7; D is unresolved. Germline CDR1 SGHAT, CDR2 FQNNGV. The CDR3 contains 12 residues. In DNA form, the CDR3 reads TGTGCCAGCAGCCTCGAAAGTTACGGGCAGTACTTC. Its translation is CASSLESYGQYF.

In this sample, this clonotype turned up many times. The V and J genes are TRBV12-3 or TRBV12-4 and TRBJ1-2, with D perhaps matching TRBD1 (5 bases). Trimming cost V 3 bases and J 7 bases, with 12 bases left between them. The CDR3 contains 13 residues. CDR3 coding DNA: TGTGCCAGCAGTTTCACGGGGCTTGTTGGCTACACCTTC. Encoded protein: CASSFTGLVGYTF.

This clonotype has a count of ten or more. The CDR3 region is CSAREQAGGGYEQFF. The CDR3 coding sequence is TGCAGTGCTAGAGAACAAGCGGGAGGGGGCTATGAGCAGTTCTTC. This chain connects TRBV20-1 to TRBJ2-1, with 10 nucleotides matching TRBD2. J lost 8 bases, V lost 0 bases, and 7 bases had no gene match. CDR1 DFQATT and CDR2 SNEGSKA come from the germline V gene (reference sequence). This CDR3 has 15 amino acids.

This clonotype was observed many times. The V and J genes are TRBV29-1 and TRBJ2-3; 7 bases map to TRBD1. Trimming at V came to 7 bases and at J to 3 bases, leaving 10 bases not matched to a gene. The CDR3 spans 14 residues. The germline V gene encodes CDR1 SQVTM and CDR2 ANQGSEA. Here the CDR3 reads CSARPGTVTDTQYF. For the CDR3, the DNA is TGCAGCGCCCGTCCCGGGACAGTAACAGATACGCAGTATTTT.

CDR3 DNA sequence: TGTGCCAGCAGCTTATCTAGCGGGGGGGCAGATACGCAGTATTTT. Translated: CASSLSSGGADTQYF. The rearrangement uses TRBV7-2 and TRBJ2-3; TRBD2 matches 12 bases. Per the germline V gene, CDR1 is SGHTA and CDR2 is FQGNSA. Trimming took 2 bases from V and 4 from J; bases not matched to a gene: 1. The CDR3 length is 15 residues.

This clonotype was detected ten times or more. The gene calls are TRBV5-1 and TRBJ2-5; D not resolved. The CDR3 runs 13 residues. Germline V CDR1 and CDR2: SGHRS, YFSETQ. Trimming stripped 5 bases from V and 1 base from J, with 9 bases between. The CDR3 DNA is TGCGCCAGCAGTGATTCCCCCCAAGAGACCCAGTACTTC. Encoded protein: CASSDSPQETQYF.

The table lists this clonotype with many counts. The chain recombines TRBV20-1 with TRBJ2-3; 8 bases align to TRBD2. The V and J ends lost 6 bases and 3 bases, in that order; junction bases with no gene match: 8. Germline values: CDR1 DFQATT, CDR2 SNEGSKA (reference sequence). The CDR3 is 14 residues long. The CDR3 nucleotides read TGCAGTGCCCGGGAGGGAGATGGGACAGATACGCAGTATTTT. This translates into CSAREGDGTDTQYF.

The chain joins TRBV6-2 or TRBV6-3 to TRBJ1-2; D ambiguous. The CDR3 length is 16 residues. V dropped 0 bases and J dropped 2 bases, with 13 bases sitting between them. CDR1 is MNHEY and CDR2 is SVGEGT in the germline V gene. The CDR3 loop reads CASSYSMWRKNYGYTF. The CDR3 bases are TGTGCCAGCAGTTACTCGATGTGGCGAAAAAACTATGGCTACACCTTC.

A few counts support this clonotype. The rearrangement links TRBV3-1 to TRBJ1-1, with D unresolved. The CDR3 is 14 amino acids. V lost 1 base to trimming and J lost 5 bases, with 11 bases between them. Germline V lookup: CDR1 LGHDT, CDR2 YNNKEL (reference sequence). The CDR3 DNA reads TGTGCCAGCAGCCAAGGGTTCGTAGATACTGAAGCTTTCTTT. It yields the protein CASSQGFVDTEAFF.

This clonotype was found a few times. The chain has TRBV5-1 and TRBJ2-7; TRBD1 or TRBD2 may be the D gene (5 bases each). The CDR3 runs to 15 residues. CDR1 SGHRS and CDR2 YFSETQ come from the germline V gene. Trimming stripped 0 bases from V and 4 bases from J, with 14 bases between. CDR3 region: CASSLAEGPRYEQYF. The CDR3 DNA is TGCGCCAGCAGCTTGGCCGAGGGGCCACGGTACGAGCAGTACTTC.

This clonotype occurred many times. The gene calls are TRBV6-5 and TRBJ2-7; D is possibly TRBD1 (6 bases). In germline, CDR1 is MNHEY, CDR2 SVGAGI. The ends were cut back, 5 bases at V and 5 bases at J, with 13 bases in the middle. The CDR3 has 13 amino acids. DNA for the CDR3: TGTGCCAGCAGTACAATACAGGGAAACGAGCAGTACTTC. It is translated as CASSTIQGNEQYF.